Shown below are 18 T cell receptor beta chains from a single sample sequenced in a study of response to subunit inactivated influenza vaccine. TCRdb re-analysed the RT-PCR reads in MiXCR, keeping a single row per CDR3 protein. The repertoire consists of hundreds of thousands of distinct CDR3 sequences, with roughly 23% occurring once and the leading ten covering 1.9%. The material sequenced was CD4+ T cells sorted from PBMCs, taken more than 4 days after vaccination. The receptor source for this set is a middle-aged man who received an inactivated influenza vaccine.

There are a few counts of this clonotype. The rearrangement joins TRBV7-3 to TRBJ2-3, with 8 bases aligning to TRBD2. CDR1 is SGHTA and CDR2 is FQGTGA in the germline V gene. This CDR3 region has 15 residues. Trimming cost V 3 bases and J 0 bases; bases outside gene matches: 2. As DNA, the CDR3 is TGTGCCAGCAGCTTTAGCGGGGAGAGCACAGATACGCAGTATTTT. Its protein is CASSFSGESTDTQYF.

The CDR3 bases are TGCAGCGTTCGCGGGACTAGCGCCTACAATGAGCAGTTCTTC. This codes for CSVRGTSAYNEQFF. The J gene is TRBJ2-1, the V gene TRBV29-1; 10 nucleotides match TRBD2. The CDR3 loop spans 14 amino acids. V shed 5 bases and J 2 bases; nucleotides not matched to a gene: 3. Looked up from germline, CDR1 is SQVTM and CDR2 is ANQGSEA.

The gene calls are TRBV20-1 and TRBJ1-2; 9 bases match TRBD1. The CDR3 covers 13 residues. Germline V gene sequence: CDR1 DFQATT, CDR2 SNEGSKA (reference sequence). V lost 5 bases, J lost 7 bases, and 8 bases stayed unmatched. For the CDR3, the DNA is TGCAGTGCTGTTCCCGGGACAGGGAGTGGCTACACCTTC. Amino acid sequence: CSAVPGTGSGYTF.

The chain has TRBV20-1 and TRBJ2-1, with D perhaps matching TRBD2 (5 bases). V lost 6 bases and J lost 0, with 15 bases in between. The CDR3 extends over 15 amino acids. From germline, CDR1 is DFQATT and CDR2 SNEGSKA (reference sequence). The CDR3 nucleotides are TGCAGTGCCCCCCGGACTCAGTTCTCCTACAATGAGCAGTTCTTC. This gives the protein CSAPRTQFSYNEQFF.

As DNA, the CDR3 is TGTGCCAGCAGGGGCAGCGGAGAAAAACTGTTTTTT. Its translation is CASRGSGEKLFF. This chain uses TRBV12-3 or TRBV12-4 with TRBJ1-4; D is ambiguous. V lost 6 bases and J lost 8, with 10 bases in between. The CDR3 totals 12 residues.

This clonotype showed up just a few times. The genes are TRBV20-1 and TRBJ1-4, with TRBD1 as a possible D gene (6 bases). Germline CDR1 reads DFQATT; CDR2 reads SNEGSKA (reference sequence). V lost 3 bases, J lost 4 bases, and 12 bases lay in between. CDR3 size: 14 residues. CDR3 in DNA: TGCAGTGCTAGGGCGGGACATGTTAATGAAAAACTGTTTTTT. This sequence encodes CSARAGHVNEKLFF.

The CDR3 nucleotides read TGCGCCAGCAGCGCCGACAGTTCAGATACGCAGTATTTT. Amino acid sequence: CASSADSSDTQYF. The rearrangement uses TRBV5-1 and TRBJ2-3; possibly TRBD1 for D (5 bases). Trimming left V 4 bases short and J 4 bases short, with 10 bases between. The CDR3 contains 13 residues. Looked up from germline, CDR1 is SGHRS and CDR2 is YFSETQ.

This clonotype has only a few counts. This chain joins TRBV12-3 or TRBV12-4 and TRBJ1-5, with D uncertain. CDR3 size: 12 residues. The V gene lost 7 bases and the J gene lost 6 bases, with 10 bases spanning the gap. As DNA, the CDR3 is TGTGCCAGCACCCACGGGTTTCAGCCCCAGCATTTT. It yields the protein CASTHGFQPQHF.

V is TRBV10-2 and J is TRBJ2-7; D not resolved. This CDR3 has 13 amino acids. Trimming shortened V by 2 bases and J by 2 bases, and 7 bases separated the two germline ends. Germline CDR1 is WSHSY and CDR2 is SAAADI. The CDR3 is CASSEASTYEQYF. The DNA for the CDR3 is TGCGCCAGCAGTGAGGCAAGTACCTACGAGCAGTACTTC.

This clonotype has a handful of counts. J is TRBJ2-3 and V is TRBV4-2, with 8 nucleotides matching TRBD2. The CDR3 totals 14 residues. Germline V gives CDR1 LGHNA, CDR2 YNFKEQ. The V segment lost 6 bases and the J segment 4 bases; nucleotides outside the gene matches: 6. The CDR3 sequence: CASRRTAGADTQYF. DNA for the CDR3: TGTGCCAGCAGGCGGACAGCGGGAGCAGATACGCAGTATTTT.

The table lists this clonotype with a few counts. This chain uses TRBV29-1 with TRBJ2-2; D not certain. The CDR3 contains 11 residues. The germline V and J ends were trimmed by 7 bases and 4 bases, with 7 bases remaining between them. The germline CDR1 and CDR2 sequences are SQVTM and ANQGSEA. CDR3 DNA: TGCAGCGGTGAGAGCACCGGGGAGCTGTTTTTT. This codes for CSGESTGELFF.

The chain recombines TRBV20-1 with TRBJ1-2; D is uncertain. The CDR3 has 12 amino acids. Trimming cost V 0 bases and J 5 bases, with 7 bases left between them. Germline CDR1 reads DFQATT; CDR2 reads SNEGSKA (reference sequence). The CDR3 region is CSARETEYGYTF. Written as DNA, the CDR3 is TGCAGTGCTAGAGAAACAGAATATGGCTACACCTTC.

Many counts were recorded for this clonotype. The rearrangement joins TRBV20-1 to TRBJ2-1, with D uncertain. V was cut by 3 bases and J by 3 bases, with 12 bases left in between. Germline CDR1 DFQATT, CDR2 SNEGSKA (reference sequence). This CDR3 spans 14 amino acids. Here the CDR3 reads CSASNGPFYNEQFF. The CDR3 region has the DNA TGCAGTGCTAGCAACGGGCCCTTCTACAATGAGCAGTTCTTC.

The chain employs TRBV7-3 and TRBJ2-2; 9 bases are shared with TRBD1. This CDR3 region has 15 residues. The J segment lost 5 bases and the V segment lost 6 bases, leaving 7 bases of the junction unmatched. Germline V CDR1 and CDR2: SGHTA, FQGTGA. The CDR3 DNA reads TGTGCCAGCAGAGAGGACAGGGGAGGTACCGGGGAGCTGTTTTTT. Its protein product is CASREDRGGTGELFF.

J is TRBJ2-5 and V is TRBV20-1; D unresolved. CDR1 DFQATT and CDR2 SNEGSKA come from the germline V gene (reference sequence). The length of the CDR3 is 11 residues. Trimming stripped 7 bases from V and 1 base from J, with 7 bases between. CDR3 nucleotide sequence: TGCAGTGTTCCGTTCCAAGAGACCCAGTACTTC. Its protein product is CSVPFQETQYF.

The J gene is TRBJ2-1, the V gene TRBV18; tentative D call: TRBD2 (5 bases). The CDR3 consists of 17 residues. Germline V gene lookup returns CDR1 KGHSH and CDR2 LQKENI. Between the trimmed V and J ends, which lost 2 bases and 12 bases, there was a span of 26 bases. CDR3 in DNA: TGTGCCAGCTCACCAGCGAGTTTAACAATGAGCGGTTCCCCGCAGTTCTTC. Translating it yields CASSPASLTMSGSPQFF. The full variable domain, rest sourced from reference TRBV18 and TRBJ2-1, is NAGVMQNPRHLVRRRGQEARLRCSPMKGHSHVYWYRQLPEEGLKFMVYLQKENIIDESGMPKERFSAEFPKEGPSILRIQQVVRGDSAAYFCASSPASLTMSGSPQFFGPGTRLTVL.

The gene calls are TRBV30 and TRBJ1-1, with D unclear. Trimming cost V 2 bases and J 4 bases, with 11 bases left between them. Germline lookup yields CDR1 GTSNPN and CDR2 SVGIG (reference sequence). This CDR3 contains 13 residues. The CDR3 DNA sequence: TGTGCCTGGAGTCGGCTGCCGGGCACTGAAGCTTTCTTT. Its translation: CAWSRLPGTEAFF. The whole variable domain, filled in from reference TRBV30 and TRBJ1-1, reads SQTIHQWPATLVQPVGSPLSLECTVEGTSNPNLYWYRQAAGRGLQLLFYSVGIGQISSEVPQNLSASRPQDRQFILSSKKLLLSDSGFYLCAWSRLPGTEAFFGQGTRLTVV.

This clonotype was picked up a small number of times. CDR3 DNA: TGCGCCAGCAGCTCCCGACTAGCGGGAGGGCCCTCGGGTACGCAGTATTTT. It encodes CASSSRLAGGPSGTQYF. The V and J genes are TRBV5-1 and TRBJ2-3, with 14 bases matching TRBD2. CDR3 size: 17 residues. After removal of 3 bases from V and 8 bases from J, the junction contained 11 bases not matched to a gene. Germline V gene data show CDR1 as SGHRS and CDR2 as YFSETQ.